This T cell receptor (beta chain) originates from a study of Ad26.COV2.S vaccination and SARS-CoV-2 variants. About the study: Into the muscle, Ad26.COV2.S was dosed once or twice, 56 days apart.

The CDR3 extends over 17 amino acids. Per the germline V gene, CDR1 is SGHTS and CDR2 is YDEGEE. With 4 bases removed from V and 2 bases from J, the gap between germline ends came to 21 bases. The treatment was: around 19 received Ad26.COV2.S at low or high dose, single or two shots; 5 received placebo; per-sample allocation not given. On day 63 after the first injection, vaccine and placebo recipients gave samples. This table comes from immunoSEQ multiplex PCR, and its TCRdb copy is limited to in-frame clones, with some not included. This table holds 400,000 to 450,000 clones, around 91% found once.

The sample in question was peripheral blood, obtained in a trial of Ad26.COV2.S vaccine versus placebo. The origin of this receptor is a person between 18 and 59 years old who received the Ad26.COV2.S COVID-19 vaccine or a placebo. The rearrangement uses TRBV5-8 and TRBJ2-5, with TRBD1 as a possible D gene (5 bases). The CDR3 protein is CASSRRGGAALQETQYF. Here the CDR3 DNA reads TGTGCCAGCAGCCGAAGGGGTGGGGCGGCCCTTCAAGAGACCCAGTACTTC.